This TCR beta chain was recovered during a study of T cell repertoires in aging, cancer and after chemotherapy. About the research overall: Donor ages fell into six groups from 30 or younger up to 70 or older. Healthy donor repertoires were recorded over several months to years and showed clear clonal overlap.

With respect to this clonotype: The antigen is undetermined.

After removal of 0 bases from V and 8 bases from J, the junction contained 8 bases not matched to a gene. Germline CDR1 is MNHEY and CDR2 is SVGAGI. This CDR3 is built from 16 residues. Study findings and constraints: Compared with age-matched healthy donors, untreated hematological or solid cancer patients showed higher blood TCR clonality.

Peripheral blood genomic DNA, not sorted cells or RNA, was the template. Rearranged V-D-J TRB sequences were amplified with a mixed TRB-A/B primer pool. TCRdb re-derived calls from the multiplex PCR reads in MiXCR, one entry per CDR3 protein. This table holds roughly 10,000 distinct CDR3 sequences, 30% to 40% found once. This TCR derives from a human donor in good health. Sequencing used blood. This chain connects TRBV6-5 to TRBJ2-2; 8 positions match TRBD2. CDR3 loop: CASSYSIFTSGGELFF. DNA of the CDR3: TGTGCCAGCAGTTACTCAATTTTCACTAGCGGAGGGGAGCTGTTTTTT.